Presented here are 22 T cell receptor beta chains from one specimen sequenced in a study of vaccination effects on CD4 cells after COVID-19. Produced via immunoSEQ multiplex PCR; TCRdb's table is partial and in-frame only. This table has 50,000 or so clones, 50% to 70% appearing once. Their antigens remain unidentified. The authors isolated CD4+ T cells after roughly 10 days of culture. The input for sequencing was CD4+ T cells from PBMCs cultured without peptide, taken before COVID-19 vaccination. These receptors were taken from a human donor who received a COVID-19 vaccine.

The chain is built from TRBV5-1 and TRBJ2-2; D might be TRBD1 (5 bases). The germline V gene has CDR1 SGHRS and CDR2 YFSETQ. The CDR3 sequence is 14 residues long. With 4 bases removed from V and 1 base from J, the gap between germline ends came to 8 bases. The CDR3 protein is CASSLGQNTGELFF. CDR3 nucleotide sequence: TGCGCCAGCAGCCTTGGACAGAACACCGGGGAGCTGTTTTTT.

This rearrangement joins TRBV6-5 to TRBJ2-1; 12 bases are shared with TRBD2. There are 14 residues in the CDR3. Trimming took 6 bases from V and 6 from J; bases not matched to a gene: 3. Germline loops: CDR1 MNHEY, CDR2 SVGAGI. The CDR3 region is CASRALAGGNEQFF. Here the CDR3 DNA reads TGTGCCAGCAGAGCACTAGCGGGGGGCAATGAGCAGTTCTTC.

The CDR3 DNA reads as TGCGCCAGCAGCCAAGTGGGGGCAGGATATGAGACCCAGTACTTC. This codes for CASSQVGAGYETQYF. The V gene is TRBV4-1, the J gene TRBJ2-5; D possibly corresponds to TRBD1 (6 bases). Trimming left V 1 base short and J 5 bases short, with 14 bases between. The CDR3 is 15 residues long. Germline V gene lookup returns CDR1 MGHRA and CDR2 YSYEKL.

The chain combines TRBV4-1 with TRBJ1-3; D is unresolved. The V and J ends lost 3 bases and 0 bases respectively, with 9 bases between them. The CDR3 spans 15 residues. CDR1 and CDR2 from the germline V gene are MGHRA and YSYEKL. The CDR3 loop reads CASSHYSYSGNTIYF. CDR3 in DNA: TGCGCCAGCAGCCACTACAGCTACTCTGGAAACACCATATATTTT.

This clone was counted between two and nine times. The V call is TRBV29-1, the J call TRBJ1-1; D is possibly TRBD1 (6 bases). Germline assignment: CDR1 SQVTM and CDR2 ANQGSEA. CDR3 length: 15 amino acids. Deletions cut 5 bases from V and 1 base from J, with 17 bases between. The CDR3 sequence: CSVRRTGSANTEAFF. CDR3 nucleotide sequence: TGCAGCGTTCGACGCACAGGGTCGGCGAACACTGAAGCTTTCTTT.

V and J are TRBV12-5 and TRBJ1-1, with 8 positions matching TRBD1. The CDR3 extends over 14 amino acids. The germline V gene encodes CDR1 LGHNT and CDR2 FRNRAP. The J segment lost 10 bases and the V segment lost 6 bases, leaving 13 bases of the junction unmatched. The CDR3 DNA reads TGTGCTAGTGGCTCCCCCGACAGGGGAAGAACAGCTTTCTTT. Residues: CASGSPDRGRTAFF.

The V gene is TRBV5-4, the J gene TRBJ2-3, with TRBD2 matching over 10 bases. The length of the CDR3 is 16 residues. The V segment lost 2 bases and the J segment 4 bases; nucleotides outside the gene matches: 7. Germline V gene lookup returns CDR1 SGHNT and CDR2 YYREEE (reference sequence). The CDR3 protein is CASSFQAGGPADTQYF. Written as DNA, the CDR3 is TGTGCCAGCAGCTTTCAAGCGGGAGGGCCAGCAGATACGCAGTATTTT.

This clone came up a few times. The CDR3 DNA reads TGTGCCAGCAGCTTGGTTTGGGGAAGTACTGAAGCTTTCTTT. Amino acid sequence: CASSLVWGSTEAFF. The chain recombines TRBV5-6 with TRBJ1-1; D unclear. V lost 0 bases, J lost 5 bases, and 11 bases lay in between. Per the germline V gene, CDR1 is SGHDT and CDR2 is YYEEEE. The length of the CDR3 is 14 residues.

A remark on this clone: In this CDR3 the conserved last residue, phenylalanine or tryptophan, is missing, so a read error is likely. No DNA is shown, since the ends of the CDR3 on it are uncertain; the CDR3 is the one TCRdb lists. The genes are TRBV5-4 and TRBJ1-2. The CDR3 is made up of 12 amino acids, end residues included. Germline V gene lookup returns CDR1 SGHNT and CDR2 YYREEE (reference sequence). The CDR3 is CASSSIGRGQIT.

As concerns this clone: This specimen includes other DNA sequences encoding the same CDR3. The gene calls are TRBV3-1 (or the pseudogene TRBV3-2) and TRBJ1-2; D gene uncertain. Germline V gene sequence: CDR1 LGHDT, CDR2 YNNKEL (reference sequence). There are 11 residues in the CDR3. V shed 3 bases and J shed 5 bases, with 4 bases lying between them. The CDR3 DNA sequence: TGTGCCAGCAGCCAGGGGTATGGCTACACCTTC. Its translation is CASSQGYGYTF.

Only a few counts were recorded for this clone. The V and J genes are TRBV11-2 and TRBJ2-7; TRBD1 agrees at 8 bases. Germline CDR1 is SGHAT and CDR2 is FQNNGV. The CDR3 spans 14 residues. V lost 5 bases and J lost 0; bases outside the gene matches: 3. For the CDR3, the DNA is TGTGCCAGCAGCGGGGACAGGTCCTCCTACGAGCAGTACTTC. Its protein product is CASSGDRSSYEQYF. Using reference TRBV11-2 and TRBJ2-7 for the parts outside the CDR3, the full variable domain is EAGVAQSPRYKIIEKRQSVAFWCNPISGHATLYWYQQILGQGPKLLIQFQNNGVVDDSQLPKDRFSAERLKGVDSTLKIQPAKLEDSAVYLCASSGDRSSYEQYFGPGTRLTVT.

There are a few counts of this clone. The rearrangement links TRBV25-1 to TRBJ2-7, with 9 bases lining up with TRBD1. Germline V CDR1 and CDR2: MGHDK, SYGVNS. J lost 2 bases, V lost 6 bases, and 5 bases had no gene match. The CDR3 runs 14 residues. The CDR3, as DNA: TGTGCCAGCAGCGGGGACAGGGTAACCTACGAGCAGTACTTC. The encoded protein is CASSGDRVTYEQYF.

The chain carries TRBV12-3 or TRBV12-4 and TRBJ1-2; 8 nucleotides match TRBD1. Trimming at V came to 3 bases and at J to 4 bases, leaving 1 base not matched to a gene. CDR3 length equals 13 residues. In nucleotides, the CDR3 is TGTGCCAGCAGTTTTACAGGGGGCTATGGCTACACCTTC. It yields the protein CASSFTGGYGYTF.

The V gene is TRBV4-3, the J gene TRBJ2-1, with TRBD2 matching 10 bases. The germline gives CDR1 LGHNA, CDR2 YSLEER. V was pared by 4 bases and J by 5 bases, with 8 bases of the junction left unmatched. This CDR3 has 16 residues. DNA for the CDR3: TGCGCCAGCAGCCCACGTACTAGCGGGGATCACAATGAGCAGTTCTTC. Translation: CASSPRTSGDHNEQFF.

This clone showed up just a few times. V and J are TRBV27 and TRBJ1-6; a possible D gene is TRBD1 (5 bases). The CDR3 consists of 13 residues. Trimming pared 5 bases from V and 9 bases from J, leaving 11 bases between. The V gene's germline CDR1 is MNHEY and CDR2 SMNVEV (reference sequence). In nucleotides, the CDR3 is TGTGCCAGCAGTAGGGGAGGAGGTTCACCCCTCCACTTT. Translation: CASSRGGGSPLHF.

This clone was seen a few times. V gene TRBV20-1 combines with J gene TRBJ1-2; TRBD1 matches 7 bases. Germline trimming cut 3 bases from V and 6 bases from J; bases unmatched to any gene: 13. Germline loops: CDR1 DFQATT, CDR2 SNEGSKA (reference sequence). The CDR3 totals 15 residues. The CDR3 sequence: CSASDTGTARHGYTF. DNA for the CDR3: TGCAGTGCTAGTGATACAGGGACAGCGAGGCATGGCTACACCTTC.

CDR3 DNA sequence: TGTGCCAGCAGCTTTGGTCCGTTGGGAGGGAACTCCTACGAGCAGTACTTC. Its translation is CASSFGPLGGNSYEQYF. This chain uses TRBV7-2 with TRBJ2-7, with 7 bases fitting TRBD2. This CDR3 is built from 17 residues. Germline-derived CDR1 and CDR2 are SGHTA and FQGNSA. After removal of 3 bases from V and 0 bases from J, the junction contained 11 bases not matched to a gene.

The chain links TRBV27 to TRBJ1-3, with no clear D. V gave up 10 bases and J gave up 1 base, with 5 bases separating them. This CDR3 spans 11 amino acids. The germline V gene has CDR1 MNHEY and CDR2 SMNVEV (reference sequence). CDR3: CATVSGNTIYF. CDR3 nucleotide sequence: TGTGCCACCGTTTCTGGAAACACCATATATTTT.

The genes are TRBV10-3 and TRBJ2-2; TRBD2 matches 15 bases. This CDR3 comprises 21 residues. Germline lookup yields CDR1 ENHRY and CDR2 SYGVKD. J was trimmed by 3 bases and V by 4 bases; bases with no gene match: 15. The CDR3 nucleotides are TGTGCCATCAGTGCTCACGGGACGGGACTAGCGGGAGGCCGGGACACCGGGGAGCTGTTTTTT. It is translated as CAISAHGTGLAGGRDTGELFF.

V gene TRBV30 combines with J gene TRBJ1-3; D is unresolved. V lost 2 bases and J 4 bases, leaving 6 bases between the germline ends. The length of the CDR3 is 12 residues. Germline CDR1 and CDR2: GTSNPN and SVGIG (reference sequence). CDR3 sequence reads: CAWSPVGNTIYF. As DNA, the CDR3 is TGTGCCTGGAGTCCAGTAGGAAACACCATATATTTT.

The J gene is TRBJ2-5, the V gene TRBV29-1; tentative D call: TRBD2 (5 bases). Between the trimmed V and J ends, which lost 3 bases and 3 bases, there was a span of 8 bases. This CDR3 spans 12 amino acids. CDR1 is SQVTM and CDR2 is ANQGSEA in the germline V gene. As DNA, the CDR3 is TGCAGCGTTGAGTCGGGGAAAGAGACCCAGTACTTC. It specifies CSVESGKETQYF. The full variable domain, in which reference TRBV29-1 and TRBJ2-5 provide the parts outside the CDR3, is SAVISQKPSRDICQRGTSLTIQCQVDSQVTMMFWYRQQPGQSLTLIATANQGSEATYESGFVIDKFPISRPNLTFSTLTVSNMSPEDSSIYLCSVESGKETQYFGPGTRLLVL.

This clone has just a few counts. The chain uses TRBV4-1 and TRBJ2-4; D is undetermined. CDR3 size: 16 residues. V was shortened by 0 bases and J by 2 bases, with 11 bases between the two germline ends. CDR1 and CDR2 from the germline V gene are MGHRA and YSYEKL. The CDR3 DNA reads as TGCGCCAGCAGCCAAGAACCCGGGCGGTCCAAAAACATTCAGTACTTC. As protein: CASSQEPGRSKNIQYF.